The sequence of this T cell receptor beta chain was determined in a study of cytomegalovirus exposure and HLA in healthy donors. Study-level points and caveats: Whilst most TCR sequences proved rare, a subset of public TCRs occurred across many donors. Researchers reported in a later analysis that a missense DCLRE1C variant was tied to TCR beta V- and J-gene trimming. According to a later analysis, most TCR beta chains associated with CMV appeared HLA-restricted.

Remarks on this clone: Its antigen is as yet unknown.

PCR involved 60 Vbeta and 13 Jbeta primers. TCRdb keeps only in-frame clones here, not all; method: immunoSEQ multiplex PCR. The sample lists 150,000 to 200,000 clones; roughly four fifths were seen once. Sequenced input: PBMCs. The clonotype was recovered from a man aged 45-65 years in good health and CMV-seropositive.

CDR3 nucleotide sequence: TGTGCCAGCAGCAGGGACTATTCCACAGATACGCAGTATTTT. This gives the protein CASSRDYSTDTQYF. The chain recombines TRBV27 with TRBJ2-3; 7 bases match TRBD2. CDR3 length: 14 residues. The trim removed 6 bases at V and 2 bases at J, leaving 5 bases unmatched. Germline values: CDR1 MNHEY, CDR2 SMNVEV (reference sequence).